Listed here are 27 T cell receptor beta chains from one sample, sequenced in a study of blood T cell repertoires in COVID-19. Produced via immunoSEQ multiplex PCR; TCRdb's table is partial and in-frame only. The repertoire includes some 140,000 clones, 79% of them detected once, and around 4% sits in the top ten. The sequenced sample was peripheral blood. All receptors derive from a man in his sixties with acute or convalescent COVID-19.

The chain is built from TRBV28 and TRBJ1-2; 8 positions agree with TRBD1. The length of the CDR3 is 14 residues. The V segment lost 5 bases and the J segment 6 bases; nucleotides outside the gene matches: 8. Germline CDR1 MDHEN, CDR2 SYDVKM. In nucleotides, the CDR3 is TGTGCCAGCAGTCCACCCGCGGACAGGGATGGCTACACCTTC. It codes for CASSPPADRDGYTF.

CDR3 DNA sequence: TGTGCCAGCAGCTTAGTAGAGACAGGCCCTAGTTCACCCCTCCACTTT. Its protein product is CASSLVETGPSSPLHF. J is TRBJ1-6 and V is TRBV7-8; weak D call: TRBD1 (6 bases). Trimming pared 1 base from V and 9 bases from J, leaving 16 bases between. Germline CDR1 reads SGHVS; CDR2 reads FQNEAQ. There are 16 residues in the CDR3.

The V gene is TRBV2, the J gene TRBJ1-4, with 10 bases identical to TRBD1. Trimming took 4 bases from V and 6 from J; bases not matched to a gene: 2. CDR1 SNHLY and CDR2 FYNNEI come from the germline V gene. This CDR3 has 14 amino acids. The CDR3 spells CASSGGTGDEKLFF. For the CDR3, the DNA is TGTGCCAGCAGTGGGGGGACAGGGGATGAAAAACTGTTTTTT.

This sequence joins TRBV10-3 and TRBJ1-6, with 8 bases aligning to TRBD1. Germline-derived CDR1 and CDR2 are ENHRY and SYGVKD. Trimming took 5 bases from V and 9 from J; bases not matched to a gene: 9. The CDR3 is made up of 15 amino acids. As DNA, the CDR3 is TGTGCCATCAGTCAGATTACAGGGGGAGGTTCACCCCTCCACTTT. This codes for CAISQITGGGSPLHF.

This clone was picked up a small number of times. The genes are TRBV30 and TRBJ1-6; no clear D gene. V was cut by 0 bases and J by 9 bases, with 12 bases left in between. The germline V gene has CDR1 GTSNPN and CDR2 SVGIG (reference sequence). The CDR3 extends over 14 amino acids. The CDR3 DNA reads TGTGCCTGGAGTGTGGTCGCGGGTGGTTCACCCCTCCACTTT. Translated: CAWSVVAGGSPLHF.

V is TRBV5-6 and J is TRBJ2-7, with 8 bases lining up with TRBD1. CDR1 and CDR2 from the germline V gene are SGHDT and YYEEEE. CDR3 length equals 15 residues. The V segment lost 1 base and the J segment 2 bases; nucleotides outside the gene matches: 5. The CDR3 spells CASSLLGQGAYEQYF. Written as DNA, the CDR3 is TGTGCCAGCAGCTTGTTAGGACAGGGCGCCTACGAGCAGTACTTC.

CDR3 nucleotide sequence: TGTGCCATCAGTGACTACGGGACAGCTTTAGGGGGCTACACCTTC. It is translated as CAISDYGTALGGYTF. This chain links TRBV10-3 with TRBJ1-2; 7 bases align to TRBD1. The CDR3 extends over 15 amino acids. Germline values: CDR1 ENHRY, CDR2 SYGVKD. With V trimmed by 3 bases and J by 8 bases, 12 bases remained unmatched.

A few counts support this clone. The chain couples TRBV18 to TRBJ1-4; D ambiguous. Trimming removed 2 bases at V and 7 bases at J, with 14 bases between. Germline V gene data show CDR1 as KGHSH and CDR2 as LQKENI. The CDR3 runs to 15 residues. The CDR3 DNA reads TGTGCCAGCTCACCAGGAAGGCAGGAAGGTGAAAAACTGTTTTTT. Protein sequence: CASSPGRQEGEKLFF.

There are a few counts of this clone. The rearrangement uses TRBV12-1 and TRBJ1-3; TRBD1 is the table's D call, not checked against the DNA. TRBV12-1 has pseudogene status. The CDR3 loop spans 15 amino acids. DNA for the CDR3: TGTGCCAGCAGCTGCCGGGACATAGCTGGAAACACCATATATTTT. Its translation is CASSCRDIAGNTIYF.

The rearrangement uses TRBV4-1 and TRBJ1-1; D not resolved. The CDR3 has 15 amino acids. Trimming stripped 0 bases from V and 1 base from J, with 9 bases between. The germline V gene encodes CDR1 MGHRA and CDR2 YSYEKL. CDR3 amino acids: CASSQDNNENTEAFF. The CDR3 DNA is TGCGCCAGCAGCCAAGATAACAATGAGAACACTGAAGCTTTCTTT.

V gene TRBV27 combines with J gene TRBJ2-7; 12 bases align to TRBD2. The CDR3 loop spans 17 amino acids. Germline CDR1 is MNHEY and CDR2 is SMNVEV (reference sequence). The V and J ends lost 2 bases and 7 bases, in that order; junction bases with no gene match: 12. The DNA for the CDR3 is TGTGCCAGCAGTTTAACCCAAAGACTAGCGGGAGTTAGTGAGCAGTACTTC. Residues: CASSLTQRLAGVSEQYF.

The gene calls are TRBV28 and TRBJ1-1; TRBD1 aligns across 7 bases. Trimming at V came to 8 bases and at J to 0 bases, leaving 9 bases not matched to a gene. This CDR3 spans 15 amino acids. Per the germline V gene, CDR1 is MDHEN and CDR2 is SYDVKM. DNA for the CDR3: TGTGCCAGCCAGCAGGGGGGCATCATGAACACTGAAGCTTTCTTT. Amino acid sequence: CASQQGGIMNTEAFF.

Note on this clone: Other DNA variants within this sample encode the same CDR3. The chain carries TRBV5-1 and TRBJ2-7; 9 nucleotides line up with TRBD1. The CDR3 covers 14 residues. The ends lost 4 bases at V and 2 bases at J; junction bases unmatched: 4. Germline-derived CDR1 and CDR2 are SGHRS and YFSETQ. The CDR3 DNA is TGCGCCAGCAGCCCGGGACAGGGAGCCTACGAGCAGTACTTC. As protein: CASSPGQGAYEQYF.

The CDR3 sequence: CASRGRATGGDGYTF. The DNA of the CDR3 is TGTGCCAGCAGGGGCCGGGCGACAGGGGGCGATGGCTACACCTTC. This chain uses TRBV5-4 with TRBJ1-2, with 10 bases identical to TRBD1. V lost 5 bases to trimming and J lost 6 bases; unmatched junction nucleotides: 10. Looked up from germline, CDR1 is SGHNT and CDR2 is YYREEE (reference sequence). The CDR3 length is 15 residues.

The chain couples TRBV19 to TRBJ2-3; 9 bases agree with TRBD1. The CDR3 consists of 15 residues. The germline CDR1 and CDR2 sequences are LNHDA and SQIVND (reference sequence). V shed 5 bases and J 4 bases; nucleotides not matched to a gene: 7. In DNA, the CDR3 is TGTGCCAGTAGTCTAGGACAGGGGAGCGCAGATACGCAGTATTTT. As protein: CASSLGQGSADTQYF.

This chain's CDR3 is CASNTGGLGYSNQPQHF. The CDR3, as DNA: TGTGCCAGCAACACAGGGGGCCTTGGATATAGCAATCAGCCCCAGCATTTT. The gene calls are TRBV28 and TRBJ1-5; 9 bases are a match to TRBD1. CDR1 MDHEN and CDR2 SYDVKM come from the germline V gene. J lost 0 bases, V lost 7 bases, and 10 bases had no gene match. This CDR3 comprises 17 residues.

The chain is built from TRBV27 and TRBJ1-6; TRBD1 is a possible D gene (6 bases). V was clipped by 6 bases and J by 10 bases, with 19 bases between them. Germline CDR1 and CDR2: MNHEY and SMNVEV (reference sequence). This CDR3 comprises 15 residues. The CDR3 coding sequence is TGTGCCAGCAGAATAGCCGGGACAACGGAATCACCCCTCCACTTT. Encoded protein: CASRIAGTTESPLHF.

The chain uses TRBV3-1 (or the pseudogene TRBV3-2) and TRBJ1-2; TRBD1 might be the D (5 bases). V was clipped by 4 bases and J by 3 bases, with 15 bases between them. The CDR3 has 15 amino acids. Germline V gene sequence: CDR1 LGHDT, CDR2 YNNKEL (reference sequence). In nucleotides, the CDR3 is TGTGCCAGCAGCCTCCTTGACAGCTTATACTATGGCTACACCTTC. Its translation is CASSLLDSLYYGYTF.

There are a few counts of this clone. V and J are TRBV4-1 and TRBJ2-7, with TRBD2 identical over 8 bases. This CDR3 has 17 amino acids. Trimming removed 3 bases from V and 2 bases from J; junction bases left unmatched: 12. The V gene's germline CDR1 is MGHRA and CDR2 YSYEKL. DNA for the CDR3: TGCGCCAGCAGCCACCCTCTAGCGGGTCGATCAACCTACGAGCAGTACTTC. Encoded protein: CASSHPLAGRSTYEQYF.

The chain combines TRBV9 with TRBJ1-1; D possibly corresponds to TRBD1 (5 bases). Trimming removed 2 bases at V and 1 base at J, with 12 bases between. Germline-derived CDR1 and CDR2 are SGDLS and YYNGEE. This CDR3 region has 15 residues. The DNA for the CDR3 is TGTGCCAGCAGCGTTACAACAGGCAGGAACACTGAAGCTTTCTTT. Protein: CASSVTTGRNTEAFF.

This chain uses TRBV3-1 (or the pseudogene TRBV3-2) with TRBJ2-1; the match to TRBD1 covers 8 bases. Trimming at V came to 3 bases and at J to 6 bases, leaving 4 bases not matched to a gene. This CDR3 contains 14 residues. Looked up from germline, CDR1 is LGHDT and CDR2 is YNNKEL (reference sequence). CDR3 sequence (DNA): TGTGCCAGCAGCCACCAGACAGGGGTCAATGAGCAGTTCTTC. Translated, it gives CASSHQTGVNEQFF.

The genes are TRBV3-1 (or the pseudogene TRBV3-2) and TRBJ2-3, with a tentative D call TRBD2 (5 bases). CDR3 length: 14 residues. The germline CDR1 and CDR2 sequences are LGHDT and YNNKEL (reference sequence). Deletions cut 0 bases from V and 1 base from J, with 5 bases between. The CDR3 sequence is CASSQEEGTDTQYF. As DNA, the CDR3 is TGTGCCAGCAGCCAAGAGGAGGGCACAGATACGCAGTATTTT.

This clone has more than one count but fewer than ten. This rearrangement joins TRBV19 to TRBJ2-7, with D possibly TRBD2 on 6 matching bases. The germline CDR1 and CDR2 sequences are LNHDA and SQIVND (reference sequence). The CDR3 runs to 15 residues. Trimming pared 3 bases from V and 2 bases from J, leaving 14 bases between. The CDR3 is CASSIGGTYTYEQYF. The CDR3 DNA reads as TGTGCCAGTAGTATCGGCGGGACCTACACCTACGAGCAGTACTTC.

This clone has a handful of counts. CDR3 in amino acids: CASSPSVEGGYTF. In DNA, the CDR3 is TGTGCCAGCTCACCAAGTGTTGAGGGCGGCTACACCTTC. The chain joins TRBV18 to TRBJ1-2; no firm D call. CDR1 is KGHSH, CDR2 LQKENI, per germline. The ends were cut back, 2 bases at V and 8 bases at J, with 12 bases in the middle. The length of the CDR3 is 13 residues.

The gene calls are TRBV5-1 and TRBJ1-6, with 9 bases that match TRBD1. This CDR3 is 15 amino acids long. With 4 bases clipped from V and 10 bases from J, the junction kept 9 bases outside the gene matches. Germline values: CDR1 SGHRS, CDR2 YFSETQ. The CDR3 DNA reads as TGCGCCAGCAGCGAACGGGACAGGGCGAACTCACCCCTCCACTTT. Its protein is CASSERDRANSPLHF.

The V and J genes are TRBV27 and TRBJ1-6, with 9 bases identical to TRBD1. The germline V gene has CDR1 MNHEY and CDR2 SMNVEV (reference sequence). Trimming cost V 5 bases and J 0 bases; bases outside gene matches: 8. The CDR3 extends over 18 amino acids. The CDR3 nucleotides are TGTGCCAGCAGTCTAAGGACAGGGGCCAGCTCCTATAATTCACCCCTCCACTTT. Translated: CASSLRTGASSYNSPLHF.

This clone occurred once. The chain couples TRBV28 to TRBJ1-2; TRBD1 aligns across 7 bases. Germline loops: CDR1 MDHEN, CDR2 SYDVKM. The CDR3 covers 14 residues. J gave up 4 bases and V 3 bases, and 5 bases lay outside the gene matches. The CDR3 loop is CASSFVTGTYGYTF. The DNA of the CDR3 is TGTGCCAGCAGTTTCGTGACAGGGACCTATGGCTACACCTTC.